The sequence of this T cell receptor beta chain was determined in a study of identical twins. Findings of the study overall: It was out-of-frame TCR alpha sharing in monozygotic twins that models underestimated. Clonotypes of the beta chain that were abundant in cord blood carried fewer insertions (memory repertoires showed none).

TCRdb re-analysed the 5' RACE reads in MiXCR, keeping a single row per CDR3 protein. The sample includes 570,000 or so distinct CDR3 sequences, approximately 9.6% of them seen just once. The table lists this clonotype with many counts. The antigen is not known. With 3 bases clipped from V and 7 bases from J, the junction kept 13 bases outside the gene matches. This CDR3 spans 17 amino acids. CDR1 and CDR2 from the germline V gene are SEHNR and FQNEAQ (reference sequence). Another study also made use of these data, one on yellow fever vaccine responses in identical twins.

The source material was PBMCs. V and J are TRBV7-9 and TRBJ2-2, with 8 nucleotides matching TRBD1. The sequence was obtained from a woman between 18 and 30 years old in good health. The CDR3 loop is CASSFPQDRVPDGELFF. The CDR3 DNA reads TGTGCCAGCAGCTTCCCTCAGGACAGGGTCCCCGACGGGGAGCTGTTTTTT.